These 32 T cell receptor beta chains share one sample of origin, sequenced in a study of T cells in women clearing cervical HPV infection. This table comes from immunoSEQ multiplex PCR, and its TCRdb copy is limited to in-frame clones, with some not included. This sample's table reports under 45,000 clones. The sample comprised blood buffy coat. Source of these receptors: a woman between 18 and 70 years old with a cervical HPV16 infection that either progressed to CIN3+ or cleared (not recorded which).

With respect to this clone: The CDR3 extends 3 residues past the end of the read, so its final part is completed from the germline J gene. The chain has TRBV20-1 and TRBJ1-2; 10 bases agree with TRBD1. J gave up 7 bases and V 5 bases, and 13 bases lay outside the gene matches. Per the germline V gene, CDR1 is DFQATT and CDR2 is SNEGSKA (reference sequence). The CDR3 sequence is 15 residues long. CDR3 sequence: CSAPATGGAVAGYTF. CDR3 DNA (partial): TGCAGTGCTCCCGCGACAGGGGGCGCGGTCGCTGGC.

Concerning this clone itself: The read gets to within 3 residues of the CDR3 end, and the germline J gene fills in the rest. The chain is built from TRBV7-2 and TRBJ1-2; D is uncertain. Germline V gives CDR1 SGHTA, CDR2 FQGNSA. CDR3 size: 13 residues. CDR3: CASSLVERENYTF. The CDR3 bases that were read are TGTGCCAGCAGCTTAGTGGAGCGGGAGAAC.

Turning to this clone: The read comes to an end 3 residues before the CDR3 does, leaving the germline J gene to fill in the end. This chain links TRBV30 with TRBJ1-2; 7 bases are shared with TRBD1. CDR1 and CDR2 from the germline V gene are GTSNPN and SVGIG (reference sequence). CDR3 length equals 15 residues. The CDR3 DNA, read in part, is TGTGCCTGGAGTACCTCACAGGGAGGGACAGATACC. Translating gives CAWSTSQGGTDT. The complete CDR3 sequence is CAWSTSQGGTDTYTF.

In the case of this clone: Coverage ceases 3 residues before the CDR3 finishes, and the germline J gene fills in the end. The chain employs TRBV5-1 and TRBJ2-3; D is possibly TRBD1 (5 bases). The CDR3 loop spans 16 amino acids. Germline V lookup: CDR1 SGHRS, CDR2 YFSETQ. The CDR3 loop is CASSLVQGLGEETQYF. Incomplete CDR3 DNA: TGCGCCAGCAGCTTGGTACAAGGTTTAGGGGAAGAGACG.

Worth noting for this clone: The observed sequence ends 3 residues before the CDR3 terminus, with the missing tail filled in from the germline J gene. The chain has TRBV7-3 and TRBJ2-2; 11 nucleotides match TRBD1. CDR1 is SGHTA, CDR2 FQGTGA, per germline. The ends lost 4 bases at V and 6 bases at J; junction bases unmatched: 4. The CDR3 covers 15 residues. The sequenced CDR3 bases are TGTGCCAGCAGCTCGGACAGGGGGCAGGCCGGGGAG. As protein: CASSSDRGQAGE. The entire CDR3 reads CASSSDRGQAGELFF.

Comment on this clone: The DNA ends 3 residues before the CDR3 does, and the rest of the CDR3 is filled in from the germline J gene. The chain couples TRBV7-2 to TRBJ2-2; TRBD1 or TRBD2 may be the D gene (7 bases each). CDR3 length: 14 residues. CDR1 is SGHTA, CDR2 FQGNSA, per germline. This CDR3 reads CASSSTGEREKLFF. The CDR3 bases that were read are TGTGCCAGCAGCTCTACAGGGGAGCGGGAAAAG.

A note on this clone: With the read ending 3 residues before the CDR3 end, the germline J gene is used to fill in that end. This rearrangement joins TRBV19 to TRBJ2-3, with a weak D call TRBD2 (5 bases). The germline V gene has CDR1 LNHDA and CDR2 SQIVND (reference sequence). The length of the CDR3 is 16 residues. Between the trimmed V and J ends, which lost 1 base and 2 bases, there was a span of 13 bases. The CDR3 DNA, read in part, is TGTGCCAGTAGTATAGGTAGCGAGACCGCCACAGATACG. It codes for CASSIGSETATDT. The whole CDR3 region reads CASSIGSETATDTQYF.

Points on this clone: The CDR3 is cut off 3 residues early in the read; its end comes from the germline J gene. The genes are TRBV2 and TRBJ2-4; D is perhaps TRBD2 (6 bases). In germline, CDR1 is SNHLY, CDR2 FYNNEI. The CDR3 totals 13 residues. The ends were cut back, 8 bases at V and 0 bases at J, with 8 bases in the middle. CDR3 in amino acids: CASGGEAKNIQYF. CDR3 bases read: TGTGCCAGCGGAGGGGAAGCCAAAAACATT.

Concerning this clone: The CDR3 is cut off 3 residues early in the read; its end comes from the germline J gene. The rearrangement uses TRBV19 and TRBJ2-6; D unclear. This CDR3 contains 15 residues. Germline V gene data show CDR1 as LNHDA and CDR2 as SQIVND (reference sequence). V dropped 4 bases and J dropped 0 bases, with 7 bases sitting between them. The CDR3 here is CASSKGYSGANVLTF. The DNA read from the CDR3 is TGTGCCAGTAGTAAGGGTTACTCTGGGGCCAACGTC.

In regard to this clone: The read stops 3 residues short of the end of the CDR3; the missing end is completed from the germline J gene. J is TRBJ2-2 and V is TRBV30; D unresolved. Trimming took 4 bases from V and 5 from J, leaving 17 bases between them. There are 15 residues in the CDR3. Germline CDR1 and CDR2: GTSNPN and SVGIG (reference sequence). CDR3 bases read: TGTGCCTGGACCACATCGGTCACCGGGACCGGGGAG. Its translation: CAWTTSVTGTGE. The full CDR3 protein reads CAWTTSVTGTGELFF.

With respect to this clone: The read ends 3 residues shy of where the CDR3 ends; the end is completed using the germline J gene. The rearrangement joins TRBV7-9 to TRBJ1-5; TRBD1 agrees at 7 bases. Trimming took 5 bases from V and 4 from J; bases not matched to a gene: 5. From germline, CDR1 is SEHNR and CDR2 FQNEAQ (reference sequence). The CDR3 runs to 14 residues. Partial CDR3 DNA: TGTGCCAGCAGCCCGACAGGGATTAATCAGCCC. Translated: CASSPTGINQP. In full, the CDR3 is CASSPTGINQPQHF.

Worth noting for this clone: The sequenced fragment ends 3 residues before the CDR3 boundary, so the rest is inferred from the germline J gene. V and J are TRBV5-4 and TRBJ1-2; TRBD1 agrees at 9 bases. Germline CDR1 reads SGHNT; CDR2 reads YYREEE (reference sequence). J gave up 3 bases and V 0 bases, and 0 bases lay outside the gene matches. This CDR3 region has 14 residues. CDR3 sequence: CASSLGDRDYGYTF. The sequenced CDR3 bases are TGTGCCAGCAGCTTGGGGGACAGGGACTATGGC.

In the case of this clone: From the germline J gene comes the end of the CDR3, since the read stops 3 residues before it. The chain links TRBV2 to TRBJ1-6; D unclear. Per germline, CDR1 SNHLY and CDR2 FYNNEI. V was shortened by 3 bases and J by 0 bases, with 6 bases between the two germline ends. The length of the CDR3 is 15 residues. The CDR3 spells CASSDQSSYNSPLHF. CDR3 DNA (partial): TGTGCCAGCAGTGACCAGAGCTCCTATAATTCACCC.

In the case of this clone: The CDR3 is cut off 3 residues early in the read; its end comes from the germline J gene. J is TRBJ1-3 and V is TRBV30; TRBD1 might be the D (5 bases). CDR3 length equals 16 residues. Germline CDR1 reads GTSNPN; CDR2 reads SVGIG (reference sequence). Trimming took 2 bases from V and 1 from J, leaving 15 bases between them. CDR3 bases read: TGTGCCTGGAGTACGGACGGGGGGGGTTCTGGAAACACC. This encodes CAWSTDGGGSGNT. The entire CDR3 is CAWSTDGGGSGNTIYF.

Concerning this clone: The CDR3 end lies 3 residues beyond the end of the read and is filled in from the germline J gene. The chain couples TRBV11-2 to TRBJ2-2, with D perhaps matching TRBD2 (5 bases). The V end was cut by 3 bases, the J end by 6 bases, with 14 bases between. The CDR3 sequence is 15 residues long. The V gene's germline CDR1 is SGHAT and CDR2 FQNNGV. The sequenced CDR3 bases are TGTGCCAGCAGCTTTGTACTAGAAGTGGCCGGGGAG. Residues: CASSFVLEVAGE. The full CDR3 sequence reads CASSFVLEVAGELFF.

Points on this clone: The read comes to an end 3 residues before the CDR3 does, leaving the germline J gene to fill in the end. This chain joins TRBV20-1 and TRBJ2-3; the match to TRBD1 covers 10 bases. Per the germline V gene, CDR1 is DFQATT and CDR2 is SNEGSKA (reference sequence). CDR3 size: 17 residues. The junction had 13 bases not matched to a gene; V was cut back by 6 bases and J by 1 base. The CDR3 region is CSASRDRGYLGTDTQYF. Incomplete CDR3 DNA: TGCAGTGCCTCCCGGGACAGGGGTTATCTGGGCACAGATACG.

A note on this clone: The read finishes 3 residues shy of the CDR3 end, and the germline J gene is used to complete it. The chain joins TRBV5-1 to TRBJ1-4; D gene unclear. Germline loops: CDR1 SGHRS, CDR2 YFSETQ. The CDR3 is made up of 15 amino acids. V lost 1 base to trimming and J lost 8 bases, with 15 bases between them. CDR3 loop: CASSLWAGAEEKLFF. The covered CDR3 bases are TGCGCCAGCAGCTTGTGGGCAGGAGCGGAAGAAAAA.

A note on this clone: A junction end diverges from the germline sequence, so it may reflect a read error. The read ends 3 residues shy of where the CDR3 ends; the end is completed using the germline J gene. This sample includes further DNA sequences coding for the same CDR3. This chain links TRBV7-6 with TRBJ1-3; D possibly corresponds to TRBD1 (6 bases). Germline V gives CDR1 SGHVS, CDR2 FNYEAQ. The CDR3 has 15 residues. The CDR3 DNA, read in part, is TGTGCCAGCAGCTCAGACAGGAGCTCTGGAAACACA. Its translation is CASSSDRSSGNT. The CDR3 in full is CASSSDRSSGNTIYF.

In regard to this clone: The CDR3 end falls 3 residues outside the read, so it is completed with the germline J gene. The chain couples TRBV20-1 to TRBJ1-1; perhaps TRBD1 as D (6 bases). The length of the CDR3 is 12 residues. Germline assignment: CDR1 DFQATT and CDR2 SNEGSKA (reference sequence). Partial CDR3 DNA: TGCAGTGCGCAACAGGGCTCAGGGGAA. Protein sequence: CSAQQGSGE. From start to end, the CDR3 is CSAQQGSGEAFF.

For this clone: The read ends 3 residues early relative to the CDR3; the germline J gene fills the gap. V usage is TRBV7-9 and J usage is TRBJ1-3; no reliable D call. Trimming cost V 5 bases and J 2 bases, with 7 bases left between them. The CDR3 is 13 residues long. Per germline, CDR1 SEHNR and CDR2 FQNEAQ (reference sequence). The CDR3 DNA, read in part, is TGTGCCAGCAGCCCCCGGGCTGGAAACACC. Translating it yields CASSPRAGNT. The full CDR3 sequence reads CASSPRAGNTIYF.

In the case of this clone: The observed sequence ends 3 residues before the CDR3 terminus, with the missing tail filled in from the germline J gene. This chain uses TRBV7-9 with TRBJ2-3; tentative D call: TRBD2 (6 bases). The CDR3 extends over 14 amino acids. Trimming cost V 3 bases and J 1 base, with 8 bases left between them. The germline V gene encodes CDR1 SEHNR and CDR2 FQNEAQ (reference sequence). CDR3 loop: CASSFERGTDTQYF. The CDR3 bases that were read are TGTGCCAGCAGCTTCGAGCGGGGCACAGATACG. Based on the CDR3 plus reference TRBV7-9 and TRBJ2-3, the full variable domain is DTGVSQNPRHKITKRGQNVTFRCDPISEHNRLYWYRQTLGQGPEFLTYFQNEAQLEKSRLLSDRFSAERPKGSFSTLEIQRTEQGDSAMYLCASSFERGTDTQYFGPGTRLTVL.

About this clone itself: The read comes to an end 3 residues before the CDR3 does, leaving the germline J gene to fill in the end. The rearrangement uses TRBV5-1 and TRBJ2-1; 8 bases align to TRBD2. The CDR3 spans 16 residues. The germline gives CDR1 SGHRS, CDR2 YFSETQ. The J segment lost 4 bases and the V segment lost 0 bases, leaving 6 bases of the junction unmatched. CDR3 DNA, as far as it was read: TGCGCCAGCAGCTTGGAAGCGGGGGTGGGGTACAATGAG. Amino acid sequence: CASSLEAGVGYNE. The whole CDR3 protein reads CASSLEAGVGYNEQFF.

With respect to this clone: The read terminates 3 residues before the CDR3 end, so the remaining end is supplied by the germline J gene. The chain uses TRBV5-1 and TRBJ2-7, with 11 bases identical to TRBD2. This CDR3 contains 13 residues. V was clipped by 4 bases and J by 6 bases; unmatched bases: 3. Per germline, CDR1 SGHRS and CDR2 YFSETQ. Partial CDR3 DNA: TGCGCCAGCAGCCAGGGACTAGCGGTCGAG. Amino acid sequence: CASSQGLAVE. The CDR3 in its entirety is CASSQGLAVEQYF.

In regard to this clone: The CDR3 end lies 3 residues beyond the end of the read and is filled in from the germline J gene. This chain uses TRBV2 with TRBJ2-3; a weak D match, TRBD1 (6 bases). The germline gives CDR1 SNHLY, CDR2 FYNNEI. The ends were cut back, 6 bases at V and 1 base at J, with 14 bases in the middle. This CDR3 region has 15 residues. CDR3 region: CASSPRGQRTDTQYF. The sequenced CDR3 bases are TGTGCCAGCAGCCCTAGGGGACAACGCACAGATACG.

In the case of this clone: The CDR3 is cut off 3 residues early in the read; its end comes from the germline J gene. The genes are TRBV6-1 and TRBJ1-2; TRBD1 matches at 9 bases. The CDR3 length is 16 residues. Germline V lookup: CDR1 MNHNS, CDR2 SASEGT. The DNA read from the CDR3 is TGTGCCAGCAGTGGGCGGATAGGGACAGGGTCCTACGAC. This encodes CASSGRIGTGSYD. In full, the CDR3 reads CASSGRIGTGSYDYTF.

With regard to this clone: The read terminates 3 residues ahead of where the CDR3 ends, so the germline J gene completes it. The chain recombines TRBV2 with TRBJ1-1; 9 bases map to TRBD1. The CDR3 covers 17 residues. Germline CDR1 reads SNHLY; CDR2 reads FYNNEI. The trim removed 7 bases at V and 3 bases at J, leaving 15 bases unmatched. Partial CDR3 DNA: TGTGCCAGCAAATGGGTTCACAGGGGGCTTCGTGACACTGAA. This codes for CASKWVHRGLRDTE. The CDR3 in its entirety is CASKWVHRGLRDTEAFF.

Remarks on this clone: Sequencing ends 3 residues short of the CDR3 end; the germline J gene provides the rest. The chain has TRBV5-5 and TRBJ2-3; TRBD2 matches 10 bases. Looked up from germline, CDR1 is SGHKS and CDR2 is YYEKEE (reference sequence). There are 14 residues in the CDR3. CDR3 bases read: TGTGCCAGCAGCCTAGCGGGAGCCCAAGAGACG. It codes for CASSLAGAQET. The complete CDR3 reads CASSLAGAQETQYF.

Regarding this clone: The read ends 3 residues early relative to the CDR3; the germline J gene fills the gap. This chain connects TRBV5-1 to TRBJ2-3; 12 bases align to TRBD2. The germline V gene encodes CDR1 SGHRS and CDR2 YFSETQ. This CDR3 is 17 amino acids long. With V trimmed by 0 bases and J by 3 bases, 5 bases remained unmatched. The CDR3 DNA, read in part, is TGCGCCAGCAGCTTGGCTCTAGCGGGAGGGTCGACAGATACG. Translation: CASSLALAGGSTDT. The CDR3 reads in full as CASSLALAGGSTDTQYF. The whole variable domain, remainder taken from reference TRBV5-1 and TRBJ2-3, is KAGVTQTPRYLIKTRGQQVTLSCSPISGHRSVSWYQQTPGQGLQFLFEYFSETQRNKGNFPGRFSGRQFSNSRSEMNVSTLELGDSALYLCASSLALAGGSTDTQYFGPGTRLTVL.

For this clone: The read terminates 3 residues before the CDR3 end, so the remaining end is supplied by the germline J gene. The V gene is TRBV7-6, the J gene TRBJ1-2, with D tentatively TRBD1 (5 bases). The length of the CDR3 is 17 residues. Germline V gene data show CDR1 as SGHVS and CDR2 as FNYEAQ. The part of the CDR3 DNA that was read is TGTGCCAGCAGCCCCCTGGGGCGGCTGAGCTCCTACAATGAC. It specifies CASSPLGRLSSYND. The entire CDR3 protein reads CASSPLGRLSSYNDYTF.

The sequenced part of the CDR3 DNA is TGTGCCAGCAGCCTACTTGGCCAGCGGGGAGCCTACGAG. Translation: CASSLLGQRGAYE. The whole CDR3 reads CASSLLGQRGAYEQYF. The gene calls are TRBV14 and TRBJ2-7; 7 positions agree with TRBD2. The sequenced fragment ends 3 residues before the CDR3 boundary, so the rest is inferred from the germline J gene. Germline trimming cut 4 bases from V and 2 bases from J; bases unmatched to any gene: 11. Germline V gives CDR1 SGHDN, CDR2 FVKESK. This CDR3 is 16 amino acids long.

Incomplete CDR3 DNA: TGTGCCAGCAGTGACAGGGACATTTTCCCCTACGAG. It yields the protein CASSDRDIFPYE. From start to end, the CDR3 is CASSDRDIFPYEQYF. The chain has TRBV6-1 and TRBJ2-7, with D tentatively TRBD1 (6 bases). The read finishes 3 residues shy of the CDR3 end, and the germline J gene is used to complete it. Trimming shortened V by 3 bases and J by 2 bases, and 14 bases separated the two germline ends. The CDR3 is 15 residues long. Germline V gives CDR1 MNHNS, CDR2 SASEGT.

Worth noting for this clone: The read gets to within 3 residues of the CDR3 end, and the germline J gene fills in the rest. The rearrangement links TRBV11-2 to TRBJ2-3, with 11 bases lining up with TRBD2. Trimming removed 3 bases from V and 4 bases from J; junction bases left unmatched: 3. The germline V gene encodes CDR1 SGHAT and CDR2 FQNNGV. The CDR3 is made up of 15 amino acids. This chain's CDR3 is CASSFLAGGSDTQYF. The covered CDR3 bases are TGTGCCAGCAGCTTCCTAGCGGGGGGCTCAGATACG.